Below, 2 T cell receptor beta chains from the same sample are listed, as sequenced in a study of blood T cells in healthy people across ages. Next came a second PCR, run for roughly 6 to 11 cycles, which used a sample-barcoded 5' primer along with a J-beta primer mix. TCRdb passed the 5' RACE reads through MiXCR, listing each CDR3 protein once. The table includes about 930,000 distinct CDR3 sequences, 25% to 30% detected once. These same records also appear under a second study, on T cells of mothers and their children.

What was sequenced was blood. These TCRs come from a woman in her forties in good health.

The chain employs TRBV20-1 and TRBJ1-2, with D uncertain. CDR1 is DFQATT and CDR2 is SNEGSKA in the germline V gene (reference sequence). Between the trimmed V and J ends, which lost 2 bases and 5 bases, there was a span of 12 bases. This CDR3 is built from 13 residues. The CDR3 region is CSARKRESYGYTF. CDR3 nucleotides: TGCAGTGCTAGAAAAAGGGAGAGTTATGGCTACACCTTC.

This clonotype occurred many times. J is TRBJ2-7 and V is TRBV12-3 or TRBV12-4, with D unresolved. The CDR3 sequence is 12 residues long. Trimming shortened V by 1 base and J by 5 bases, and 6 bases separated the two germline ends. The CDR3, as DNA: TGTGCCAGCAGTTTAGGATTCCACGAGCAGTACTTC. As protein: CASSLGFHEQYF.